This T cell receptor (beta chain) was recorded in a study of T cell repertoires in cytomegalovirus infection (dated by TCRdb to about 2019). Regarding the research as a whole: The peptide stimulations were aimed at well-studied HLA-B-restricted epitopes as well as recently identified HLA-C-restricted CMV epitopes, whose presentation resists viral immunomodulation. The HLA type of each donor mattered for the analysis, because public TCR beta signatures pointed to carriage of CMV infection along with the matching HLA type. Study-level results and caveats: The ex vivo response was dominated by HLA-C-restricted CMV-specific TCR beta clonotypes, which also provided the single most frequent clonotype in two of eight donors. In both this cohort and an independent cohort of a few hundred donors, the cumulative frequency of public TCR beta family members distinguished carriers of CMV infection plus the relevant HLA type.

This clonotype was seen at least ten times. There is no known antigen for this receptor. Qualities for individual bases were not recorded, and no much larger clone is one base off. Data came from an Illumina HiSeq 1500. TCRdb reran the public reads through fastp at Q25 and MiXCR, keeping productive beta chains. A single entry per CDR3 protein holds the most common genes and DNA from its merged rows. Counted in this sample were about 46,000 distinct CDR3 sequences; approximately 19% of them appeared once. About 48% of the sample is in the top ten clones. From the cysteine through the phenylalanine, the CDR3 covers 16 amino acids. Only the CDR3 DNA stays, 48 bases, in frame from base 1. Cut back by 4 bases and 0 bases, the V and J ends lie 15 bases apart. The germline V gene encodes CDR1 SGHTA and CDR2 FQGTGA. The sample's treatment or condition label, in plain terms: in vitro stimulation with specific CMV peptide epitopes to enrich CMV-specific T cells.

This TCR derives from a human donor in good health (CMV status not recorded). Some clones in this sample may be carry-over from other donors' samples. Sequencing was performed on CD8+ T cells from cultured PBMCs, taken from culture after CMV antigen stimulation. The chain joins TRBV7-3 to TRBJ1-1; TRBD1 could be the D gene, as 6 bases match. The bases read TGTGCCAGCAGCTCGAGGGACAAGGGGATGAACACTGAAGCTTTCTTT. Its coded protein is CASSSRDKGMNTEAFF.